This T cell receptor (beta chain) was documented in a study of blood T cell repertoires in COVID-19. Study-level information: The samples span acute and convalescent COVID-19 from the United States, Italy and Spain. PBMCs, B-cell-depleted T cells, or T cells were the source of the cDNA or gDNA that made up the material.

Method: immunoSEQ multiplex PCR; TCRdb's copy keeps in-frame clones and lacks some. Among 120,000 or so clones listed, 85% to 90% were seen once. V was shortened by 5 bases and J by 4 bases, with 12 bases between the two germline ends. The CDR3 has 14 amino acids. CDR1 is SGHVS and CDR2 is FQNEAQ in the germline V gene. This clonotype originated in a man aged 80 or over with active or convalescent COVID-19. This sequence joins TRBV7-8 and TRBJ1-5; D is perhaps TRBD1 (6 bases). Input material: peripheral blood. CDR3: CASSRTGRNQPQHF. The CDR3 coding sequence is TGTGCCAGCAGCCGAACAGGGCGTAATCAGCCCCAGCATTTT.